One T cell receptor (beta chain) is described in this entry. Its target is unknown. These data are taken from a study of cytomegalovirus exposure and HLA in healthy donors. Overall study: An early data release held around 80 million unique TCRs from HLA-typed donors. Overall study results and limits: Researchers catalogued 164 TCR beta chains as cytomegalovirus-associated. High sensitivity and specificity were reportedly achieved when the classifier diagnosed cytomegalovirus status.

The PCR contained 60 Vbeta and 13 Jbeta primers. TCRdb's copy holds only in-frame clones and misses some; the assay was immunoSEQ multiplex PCR. The sample yields over 100,000 clones, 81% seen once. Germline V gene lookup returns CDR1 SGHNT and CDR2 YENEEA. Trimming at V came to 0 bases and at J to 5 bases, leaving 0 bases not matched to a gene. This CDR3 comprises 13 residues. This receptor was identified in a woman in her twenties or thirties in good health and CMV-seronegative. The V gene is TRBV11-3, the J gene TRBJ2-7, with 8 bases fitting TRBD1. The sequencing sample was made of PBMCs. The CDR3 coding sequence is TGTGCCAGCAGCTTAGAGACAGGGGACGAGCAGTACTTC. This sequence encodes CASSLETGDEQYF.